What follows is one T cell receptor (beta chain) and its context. These data originate in a study of blood T cell repertoires in COVID-19. Study information: Some COVID-19 samples were acute and others convalescent; all came from the United States, Italy and Spain. The analysed material was cDNA or gDNA that came from T cells, B-cell-depleted T cells, or PBMCs.

Study processing details: Reference gene primer amplification gave estimated nucleated cell counts. TCRdb's copy holds only in-frame clones and misses some; the assay was immunoSEQ multiplex PCR. V and J calls and clone size are copied from that table; D and trimming were computed from the DNA. In the table there are roughly 49,000 clones, about four fifths of which are singletons. Per germline, CDR1 LNHDA and CDR2 SQIVND (reference sequence). The trim removed 5 bases at V and 8 bases at J, leaving 10 bases unmatched. The CDR3 length is 16 residues. The chain couples TRBV19 to TRBJ2-1, with 12 bases that match TRBD1. The sequenced sample consisted of peripheral blood. This receptor was identified in a woman aged 80 or older with acute or convalescent COVID-19. In DNA form, the CDR3 reads TGTGCCAGTAGTTCCTCCGGGACAGGGGGCGAGTATGAGCAGTTCTTC. Its protein is CASSSSGTGGEYEQFF.